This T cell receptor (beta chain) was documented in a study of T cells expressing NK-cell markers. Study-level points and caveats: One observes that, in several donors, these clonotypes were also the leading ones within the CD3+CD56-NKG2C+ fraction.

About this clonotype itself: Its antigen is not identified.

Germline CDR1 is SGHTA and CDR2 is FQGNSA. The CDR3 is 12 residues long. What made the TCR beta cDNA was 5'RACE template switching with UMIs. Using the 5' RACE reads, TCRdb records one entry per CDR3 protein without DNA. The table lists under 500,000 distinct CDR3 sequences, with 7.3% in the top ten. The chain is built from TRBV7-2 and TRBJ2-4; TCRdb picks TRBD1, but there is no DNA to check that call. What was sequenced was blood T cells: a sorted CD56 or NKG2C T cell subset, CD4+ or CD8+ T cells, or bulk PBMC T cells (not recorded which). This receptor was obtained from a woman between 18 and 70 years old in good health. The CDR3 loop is CASSLGQNIQYF.